This T cell receptor (beta chain) comes out of a study of beta chain features in type 1 diabetes. Study-wide background: All samples yielded about 100 million examined sorted cells. General study results and limits: In type 1 diabetes patients, VDJ junctions had fewer insertions; deletions at these junctions were more frequent. Within patients, naive, central memory and Treg TCRB repertoires seemed more similar than within healthy donors.

cDNA synthesis used the whole RNA isolate, giving expressed TCRB sequences. Libraries were prepared by immunoSEQ multiplex PCR; TCRdb keeps only in-frame clonotypes and omits some of them. The sample gives about 290,000 clones, roughly 8% of which show up once; more than 1% is in the top ten. Regarding this clone: What it binds is not known.

Each donor gave one heparinised blood draw averaging approximately 100 mL. The CDR3 runs to 14 residues. Germline V gene lookup returns CDR1 SGHDN and CDR2 FVKESK. Trimming left V 4 bases short and J 0 bases short, with 9 bases between. The V gene is TRBV14, the J gene TRBJ1-1, with D unresolved. The sequence came from a young woman in good health. Sequenced: central memory CD4+ T cells from blood. As DNA, the CDR3 is TGTGCCAGCAGCCCGCAGCTTATGAACACTGAAGCTTTCTTT. Protein product: CASSPQLMNTEAFF.